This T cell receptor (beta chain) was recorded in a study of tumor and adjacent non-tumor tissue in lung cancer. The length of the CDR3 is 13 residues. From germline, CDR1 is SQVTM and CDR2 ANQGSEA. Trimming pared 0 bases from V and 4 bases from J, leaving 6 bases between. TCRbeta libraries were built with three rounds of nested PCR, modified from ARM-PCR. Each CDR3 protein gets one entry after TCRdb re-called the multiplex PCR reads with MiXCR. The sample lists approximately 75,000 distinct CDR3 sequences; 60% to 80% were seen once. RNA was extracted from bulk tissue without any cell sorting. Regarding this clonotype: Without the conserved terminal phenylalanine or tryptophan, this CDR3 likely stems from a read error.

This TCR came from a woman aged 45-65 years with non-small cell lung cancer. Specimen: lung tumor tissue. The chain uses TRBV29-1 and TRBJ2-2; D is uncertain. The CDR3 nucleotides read TGCAGCGTTGAAGAAACATTCACCGGGGAGCTGTTTCTT. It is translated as CSVEETFTGELFL.